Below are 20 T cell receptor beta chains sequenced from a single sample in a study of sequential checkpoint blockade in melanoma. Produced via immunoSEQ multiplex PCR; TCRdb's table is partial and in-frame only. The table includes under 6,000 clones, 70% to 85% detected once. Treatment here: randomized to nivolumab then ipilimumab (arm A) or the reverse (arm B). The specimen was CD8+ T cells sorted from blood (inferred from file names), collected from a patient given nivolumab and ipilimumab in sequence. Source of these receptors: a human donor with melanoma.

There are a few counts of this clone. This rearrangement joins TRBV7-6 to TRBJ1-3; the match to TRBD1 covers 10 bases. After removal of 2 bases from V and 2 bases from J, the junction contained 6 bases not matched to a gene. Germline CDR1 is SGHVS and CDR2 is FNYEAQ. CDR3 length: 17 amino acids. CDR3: CASSLRGGTGAGNTIYF. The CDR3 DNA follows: TGTGCCAGCAGCTTACGGGGCGGGACAGGGGCTGGAAACACCATATATTTT. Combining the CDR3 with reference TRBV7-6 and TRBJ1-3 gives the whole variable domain GAGVSQSPRYKVTKRGQDVALRCDPISGHVSLYWYRQALGQGPEFLTYFNYEAQQDKSGLPNDRFSAERPEGSISTLTIQRTEQRDSAMYRCASSLRGGTGAGNTIYFGEGSWLTVV.

The CDR3 DNA reads as TGTGCCAGCAGCTTGGCTCGGTTCTCCTACGAGCAGTACTTC. Translation: CASSLARFSYEQYF. The chain is built from TRBV5-5 and TRBJ2-7; no clear D gene. V lost 0 bases, J lost 0 bases, and 7 bases lay in between. There are 14 residues in the CDR3. In germline, CDR1 is SGHKS, CDR2 YYEKEE (reference sequence).

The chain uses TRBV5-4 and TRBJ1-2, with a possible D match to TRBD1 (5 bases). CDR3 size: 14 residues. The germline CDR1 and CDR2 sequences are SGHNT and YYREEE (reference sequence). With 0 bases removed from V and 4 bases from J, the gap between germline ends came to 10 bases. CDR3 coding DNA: TGTGCCAGCAGCTTGGAGGGGTTGGGCTATGGCTACACCTTC. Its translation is CASSLEGLGYGYTF.

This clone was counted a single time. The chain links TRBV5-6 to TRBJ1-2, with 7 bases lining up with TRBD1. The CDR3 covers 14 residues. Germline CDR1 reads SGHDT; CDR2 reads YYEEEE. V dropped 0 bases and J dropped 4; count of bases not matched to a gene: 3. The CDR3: CASSLGRDSYGYTF. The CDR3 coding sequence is TGTGCCAGCAGCTTGGGCCGGGACAGCTATGGCTACACCTTC.

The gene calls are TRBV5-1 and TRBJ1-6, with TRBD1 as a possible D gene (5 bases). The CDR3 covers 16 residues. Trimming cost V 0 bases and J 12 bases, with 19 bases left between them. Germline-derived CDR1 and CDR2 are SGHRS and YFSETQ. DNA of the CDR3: TGCGCCAGCAGCTTGGCCACGGCGGGGGAAATGGGACCCCTCCACTTT. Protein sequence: CASSLATAGEMGPLHF. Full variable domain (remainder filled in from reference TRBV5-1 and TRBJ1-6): KAGVTQTPRYLIKTRGQQVTLSCSPISGHRSVSWYQQTPGQGLQFLFEYFSETQRNKGNFPGRFSGRQFSNSRSEMNVSTLELGDSALYLCASSLATAGEMGPLHFGNGTRLTVT.

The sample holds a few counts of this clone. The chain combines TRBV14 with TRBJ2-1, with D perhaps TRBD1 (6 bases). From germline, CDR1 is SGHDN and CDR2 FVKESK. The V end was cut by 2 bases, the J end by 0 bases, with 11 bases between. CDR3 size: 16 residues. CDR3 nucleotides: TGTGCCAGCAGCCAACTCCAGGGGAGCTCCTACAATGAGCAGTTCTTC. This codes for CASSQLQGSSYNEQFF.

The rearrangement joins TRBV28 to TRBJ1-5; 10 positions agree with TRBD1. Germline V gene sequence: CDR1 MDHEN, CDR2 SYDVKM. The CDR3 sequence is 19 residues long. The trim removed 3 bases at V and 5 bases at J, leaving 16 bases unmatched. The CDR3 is CASSFGTTIGQGGYQPQHF. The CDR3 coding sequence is TGTGCCAGCAGTTTCGGAACAACCATAGGACAGGGGGGTTATCAGCCCCAGCATTTT.

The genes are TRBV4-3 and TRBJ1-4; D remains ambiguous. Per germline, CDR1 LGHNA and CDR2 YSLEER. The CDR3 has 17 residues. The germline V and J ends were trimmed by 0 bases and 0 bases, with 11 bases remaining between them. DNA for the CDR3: TGCGCCAGCAGCCAAGATATCCCCCAGACAACTAATGAAAAACTGTTTTTT. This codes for CASSQDIPQTTNEKLFF.

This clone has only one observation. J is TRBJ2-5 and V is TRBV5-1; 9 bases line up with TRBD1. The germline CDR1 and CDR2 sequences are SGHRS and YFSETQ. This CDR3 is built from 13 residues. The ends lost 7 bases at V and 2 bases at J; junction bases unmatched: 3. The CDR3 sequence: CASSGQGQETQYF. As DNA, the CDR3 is TGCGCCAGCTCGGGACAGGGTCAAGAGACCCAGTACTTC.

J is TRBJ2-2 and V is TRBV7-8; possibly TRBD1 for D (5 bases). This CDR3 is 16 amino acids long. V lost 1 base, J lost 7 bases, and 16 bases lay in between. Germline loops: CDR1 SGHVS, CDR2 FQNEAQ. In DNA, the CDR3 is TGTGCCAGCAGCTTAGGTTTGGGGATCCAGGGCGGGGAGCTGTTTTTT. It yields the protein CASSLGLGIQGGELFF.

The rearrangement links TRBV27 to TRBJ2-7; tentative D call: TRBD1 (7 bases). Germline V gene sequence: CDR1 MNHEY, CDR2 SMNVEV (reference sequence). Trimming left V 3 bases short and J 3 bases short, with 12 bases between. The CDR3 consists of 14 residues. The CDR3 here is CASSFNRGGYEQYF. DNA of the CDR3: TGTGCCAGCAGTTTTAACAGGGGAGGCTACGAGCAGTACTTC.

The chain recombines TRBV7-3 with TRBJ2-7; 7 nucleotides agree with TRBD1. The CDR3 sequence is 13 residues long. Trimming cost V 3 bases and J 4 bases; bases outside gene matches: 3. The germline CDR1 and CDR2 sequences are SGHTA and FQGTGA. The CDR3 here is CASSFDREYEQYF. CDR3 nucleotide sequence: TGTGCCAGCAGCTTTGACAGGGAGTACGAGCAGTACTTC.

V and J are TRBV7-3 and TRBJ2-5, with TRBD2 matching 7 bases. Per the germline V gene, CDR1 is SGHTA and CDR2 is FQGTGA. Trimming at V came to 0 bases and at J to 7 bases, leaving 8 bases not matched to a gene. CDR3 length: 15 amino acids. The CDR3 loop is CASSLTGGGKATQYF. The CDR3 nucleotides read TGTGCCAGCAGCTTAACTGGGGGGGGAAAGGCGACCCAGTACTTC.

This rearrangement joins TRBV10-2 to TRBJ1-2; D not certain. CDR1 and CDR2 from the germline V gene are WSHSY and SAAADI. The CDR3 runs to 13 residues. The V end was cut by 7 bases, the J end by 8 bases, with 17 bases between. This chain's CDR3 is CASTPNGMGGYTF. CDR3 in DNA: TGCGCCAGCACTCCAAACGGGATGGGCGGCTACACCTTC.

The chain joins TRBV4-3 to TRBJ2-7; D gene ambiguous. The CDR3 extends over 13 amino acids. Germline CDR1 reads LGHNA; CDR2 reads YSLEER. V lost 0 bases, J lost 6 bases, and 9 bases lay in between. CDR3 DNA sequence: TGCGCCAGCAGCCAAGATGTTACGGGCGAGCAGTACTTC. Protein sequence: CASSQDVTGEQYF.

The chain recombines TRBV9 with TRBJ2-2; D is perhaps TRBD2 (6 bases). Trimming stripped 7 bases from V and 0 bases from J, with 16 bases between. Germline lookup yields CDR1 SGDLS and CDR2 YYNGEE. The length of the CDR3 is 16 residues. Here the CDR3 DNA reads TGTGCCAGCGGCGGGATGTCGGGGGCGAACACCGGGGAGCTGTTTTTT. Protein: CASGGMSGANTGELFF.

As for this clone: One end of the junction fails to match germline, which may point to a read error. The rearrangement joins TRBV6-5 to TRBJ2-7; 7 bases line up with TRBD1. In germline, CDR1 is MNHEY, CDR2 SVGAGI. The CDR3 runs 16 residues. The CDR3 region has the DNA TGTGCCAGCAGTCACTCATTTAGACAGGGTTTCTACGAGCAGTACTTC. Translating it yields CASSHSFRQGFYEQYF.

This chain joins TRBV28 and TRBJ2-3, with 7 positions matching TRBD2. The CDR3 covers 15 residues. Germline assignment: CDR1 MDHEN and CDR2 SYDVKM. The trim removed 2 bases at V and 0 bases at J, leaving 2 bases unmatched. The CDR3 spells CASSLVGGSTDTQYF. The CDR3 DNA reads TGTGCCAGCAGTTTAGTGGGGGGGAGCACAGATACGCAGTATTTT.

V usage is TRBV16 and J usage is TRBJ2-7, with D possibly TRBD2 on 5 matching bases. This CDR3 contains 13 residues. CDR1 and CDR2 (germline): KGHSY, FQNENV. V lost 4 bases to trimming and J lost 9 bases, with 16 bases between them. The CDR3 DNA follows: TGTGCCAGCAGCCCCTTTGCGAACCGGGGGCAGTACTTC. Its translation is CASSPFANRGQYF.

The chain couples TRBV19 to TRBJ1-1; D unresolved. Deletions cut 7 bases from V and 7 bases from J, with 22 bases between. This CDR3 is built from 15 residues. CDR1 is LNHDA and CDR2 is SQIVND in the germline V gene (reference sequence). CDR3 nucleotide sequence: TGTGCCAGTATAAGCGGGAGCACGGGTGTTGGTGAAGCTTTCTTT. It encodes CASISGSTGVGEAFF.